Below are 16 T cell receptor beta chains sequenced from a single sample in a study of blood T cells in healthy people across ages. The use of a sample-barcoded 5' primer and a J-beta primer mix characterized a second PCR of about 7 to 12 cycles. TCRdb re-called the 5' RACE reads with MiXCR, one entry per CDR3 protein. Of around 900,000 distinct CDR3 sequences listed, about 51% are singletons. The sequencing input was blood. These receptor sequences come from a woman aged 60-75 years in good health.

The chain is built from TRBV12-3 or TRBV12-4 and TRBJ2-3; TRBD2 matches at 13 bases. V shed 6 bases, J shed 7 bases, and the junction held 10 bases outside the gene matches. This CDR3 spans 16 amino acids. CDR3 residues: CASREGLAGIRNTQYF. CDR3 coding DNA: TGTGCCAGCAGAGAGGGACTAGCGGGGATCAGGAATACGCAGTATTTT.

This clonotype was found a few times. V and J are TRBV28 and TRBJ2-3, with D possibly being TRBD1 (6 bases). The CDR3 covers 16 residues. CDR1 and CDR2 from the germline V gene are MDHEN and SYDVKM. Trimming removed 5 bases from V and 8 bases from J, with 23 bases in between. This chain's CDR3 is CASSDGQSTTHATQYF. Here the CDR3 DNA reads TGTGCCAGCAGTGACGGACAGTCCACCACACACGCTACGCAGTATTTT.

A few counts support this clonotype. The chain's CDR3 is CASSLPRTDYYGYTF. The CDR3 nucleotides are TGTGCCAGCAGTTTACCCAGGACAGACTACTATGGCTACACCTTC. This rearrangement joins TRBV28 to TRBJ1-2, with D perhaps TRBD1 (6 bases). The CDR3 is made up of 15 amino acids. Trimming pared 2 bases from V and 3 bases from J, leaving 13 bases between. Germline-derived CDR1 and CDR2 are MDHEN and SYDVKM.

In this sample, this clonotype turned up a few times. The CDR3 DNA sequence: TGTGCCAGCAGAACAAAAATTCGCCACGATGAGCAGTTCTTC. It translates to CASRTKIRHDEQFF. The chain recombines TRBV11-2 with TRBJ2-1; the D is unclear. Trimming pared 6 bases from V and 8 bases from J, leaving 17 bases between. CDR1 and CDR2 from the germline V gene are SGHAT and FQNNGV. This CDR3 comprises 14 residues.

The chain has TRBV6-1 and TRBJ1-6, with a tentative D call TRBD1 (5 bases). This CDR3 spans 12 amino acids. Deletions cut 3 bases from V and 9 bases from J, with 6 bases between. Germline values: CDR1 MNHNS, CDR2 SASEGT. CDR3: CASSETVSPLHF. Here the CDR3 DNA reads TGTGCCAGCAGTGAGACAGTTTCACCCCTCCACTTT.

A few counts support this clonotype. The chain couples TRBV29-1 to TRBJ2-7; TRBD2 agrees at 13 bases. The CDR3 extends over 16 amino acids. CDR1 and CDR2 (germline): SQVTM, ANQGSEA. V lost 2 bases to trimming and J lost 3 bases; unmatched junction nucleotides: 7. The CDR3 DNA reads TGCAGCGTTGAAAGGTTTGGGACTAGCGGGAACTACGAGCAGTACTTC. Encoded protein: CSVERFGTSGNYEQYF.

Only a few counts were recorded for this clonotype. The chain employs TRBV9 and TRBJ1-5; 9 bases agree with TRBD1. Germline CDR1 reads SGDLS; CDR2 reads YYNGEE. V was clipped by 3 bases and J by 8 bases; unmatched bases: 9. CDR3 length equals 15 residues. CDR3 in amino acids: CASSAGTGGFEPQHF. CDR3 nucleotides: TGTGCCAGCAGCGCGGGAACAGGGGGCTTTGAGCCCCAGCATTTT.

CDR3 residues: CASGGTGEVSKGYGYTF. Here the CDR3 DNA reads TGTGCCAGCGGGGGGACAGGGGAAGTCAGTAAGGGCTATGGCTACACCTTC. The chain is built from TRBV6-1 and TRBJ1-2; 10 positions agree with TRBD1. V was clipped by 8 bases and J by 4 bases; unmatched bases: 16. CDR1 MNHNS and CDR2 SASEGT come from the germline V gene. This CDR3 has 17 residues.

In its sample, this clonotype was seen a few times. V is TRBV5-1 and J is TRBJ2-1; 7 bases are a match to TRBD2. CDR1 SGHRS and CDR2 YFSETQ come from the germline V gene. This CDR3 comprises 18 residues. V dropped 2 bases and J dropped 2; count of bases not matched to a gene: 13. CDR3 sequence (DNA): TGCGCCAGCAGCTTCGGGTACTCCGCGGGAGCTCCCTACAATGAGCAGTTCTTC. It specifies CASSFGYSAGAPYNEQFF.

The J gene is TRBJ2-1, the V gene TRBV20-1, with 7 positions matching TRBD2. CDR3 length: 15 residues. Germline assignment: CDR1 DFQATT and CDR2 SNEGSKA (reference sequence). V trimming: 6 bases; J trimming: 0 bases; junction bases outside the gene matches: 8. The CDR3 DNA follows: TGCAGTGCCCCCGCACTAGCGCACTCCTACAATGAGCAGTTCTTC. Translation: CSAPALAHSYNEQFF.

The chain has TRBV20-1 and TRBJ2-7, with 9 bases identical to TRBD2. The germline CDR1 and CDR2 sequences are DFQATT and SNEGSKA (reference sequence). The CDR3 length is 15 residues. CDR3 residues: CSPRIAGVLAYEQYF. The DNA for the CDR3 is TGCAGCCCAAGGATAGCGGGAGTCTTAGCCTACGAGCAGTACTTC.

The gene calls are TRBV20-1 and TRBJ2-1, with D tentatively TRBD2 (6 bases). Germline V gives CDR1 DFQATT, CDR2 SNEGSKA (reference sequence). CDR3 size: 14 residues. Trimming took 4 bases from V and 9 from J, leaving 19 bases between them. CDR3: CSAMDYRNKGEQFF. CDR3 nucleotides: TGCAGTGCTATGGACTACCGAAATAAGGGTGAGCAGTTCTTC.

The rearrangement joins TRBV25-1 to TRBJ2-3, with D maybe TRBD2 (5 bases). Germline V CDR1 and CDR2: MGHDK, SYGVNS. Trimming shortened V by 1 base and J by 1 base, and 9 bases separated the two germline ends. The CDR3 totals 15 residues. The chain's CDR3 is CASSELGRGTDTQYF. In DNA form, the CDR3 reads TGTGCCAGCAGTGAATTAGGGCGGGGCACAGATACGCAGTATTTT.

This clonotype was seen only a few times. The J gene is TRBJ2-5, the V gene TRBV29-1; 8 nucleotides agree with TRBD1. Germline CDR1 SQVTM, CDR2 ANQGSEA. CDR3 length: 13 amino acids. V was clipped by 4 bases and J by 0 bases; unmatched bases: 1. The CDR3 loop is CSVGTGHQETQYF. Written as DNA, the CDR3 is TGCAGCGTTGGGACAGGGCACCAAGAGACCCAGTACTTC.

This clonotype came up a few times. This chain connects TRBV20-1 to TRBJ1-2; 7 bases are shared with TRBD1. The CDR3 contains 12 residues. V lost 3 bases and J lost 7; bases outside the gene matches: 5. CDR1 and CDR2 from the germline V gene are DFQATT and SNEGSKA (reference sequence). The CDR3 protein is CSARRQGSGYTF. Written as DNA, the CDR3 is TGCAGTGCTAGGAGACAGGGTTCTGGCTACACCTTC.

The genes are TRBV11-2 and TRBJ2-6; no clear D. This CDR3 has 15 amino acids. From germline, CDR1 is SGHAT and CDR2 FQNNGV. The ends were cut back, 2 bases at V and 1 base at J, with 6 bases in the middle. In DNA, the CDR3 is TGTGCCAGCAGCTTATGGGAATCTGGGGCCAACGTCCTGACTTTC. Its translation is CASSLWESGANVLTF.